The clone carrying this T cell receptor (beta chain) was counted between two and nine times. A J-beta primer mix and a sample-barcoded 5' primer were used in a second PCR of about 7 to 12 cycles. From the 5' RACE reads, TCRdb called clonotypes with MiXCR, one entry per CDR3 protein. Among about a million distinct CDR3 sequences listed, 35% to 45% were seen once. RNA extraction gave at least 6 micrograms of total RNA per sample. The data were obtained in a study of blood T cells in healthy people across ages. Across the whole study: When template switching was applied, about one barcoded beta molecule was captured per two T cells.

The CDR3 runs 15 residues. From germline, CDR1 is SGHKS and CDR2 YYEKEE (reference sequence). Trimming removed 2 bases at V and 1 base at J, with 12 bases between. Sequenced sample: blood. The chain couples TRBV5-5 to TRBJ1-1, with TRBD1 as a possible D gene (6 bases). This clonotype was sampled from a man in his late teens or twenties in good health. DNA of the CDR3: TGTGCCAGCAGCTTAACGCAGGGGTCGAACACTGAAGCTTTCTTT. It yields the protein CASSLTQGSNTEAFF.